The sequence of this T cell receptor (beta chain) was determined in a study of T cell repertoires in cytomegalovirus infection. Points from the study as a whole: In two of eight donors, the top clonotype was HLA-C-restricted CMV-specific. Accumulated public TCR beta family frequency recognized individuals carrying CMV together with the relevant HLA.

In regard to this clonotype: Its cognate antigen is unknown.

MiXCR was run by TCRdb on the reads, yielding one entry per CDR3 protein. The sample lists around 77,000 distinct CDR3 sequences; 20% were seen once. The specimen comprised CD8+ T cells from cultured PBMCs, sampled from culture after CMV antigen stimulation. The clonotype was recovered from a human donor in good health (CMV status not recorded). Some clones in this sample may be carry-over from other donors' samples.

CDR3 coding DNA: TGTGCCAGCAGTTTAAGTCTCGGGGGATCTAATTCACCCCTCCACTTT. Its translation: CASSLSLGGSNSPLHF. The chain combines TRBV27 with TRBJ1-6; perhaps TRBD1 as D (5 bases). The CDR3 has 16 residues. The ends were cut back, 2 bases at V and 6 bases at J, with 14 bases in the middle. CDR1 and CDR2 from the germline V gene are MNHEY and SMNVEV (reference sequence).